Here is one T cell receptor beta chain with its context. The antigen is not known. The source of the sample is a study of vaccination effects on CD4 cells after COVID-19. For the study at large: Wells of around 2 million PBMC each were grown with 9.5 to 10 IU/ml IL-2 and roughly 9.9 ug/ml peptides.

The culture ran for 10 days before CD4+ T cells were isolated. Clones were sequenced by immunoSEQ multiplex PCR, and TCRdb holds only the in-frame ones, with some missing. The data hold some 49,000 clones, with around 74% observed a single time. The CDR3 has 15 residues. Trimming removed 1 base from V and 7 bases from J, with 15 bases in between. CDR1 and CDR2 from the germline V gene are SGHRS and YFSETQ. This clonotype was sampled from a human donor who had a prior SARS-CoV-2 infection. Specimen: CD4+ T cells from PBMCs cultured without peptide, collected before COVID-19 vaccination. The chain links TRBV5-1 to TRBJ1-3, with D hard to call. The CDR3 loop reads CASSLFGPPGNTIYF. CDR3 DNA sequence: TGCGCCAGCAGCTTGTTCGGCCCGCCGGGGAACACCATATATTTT.